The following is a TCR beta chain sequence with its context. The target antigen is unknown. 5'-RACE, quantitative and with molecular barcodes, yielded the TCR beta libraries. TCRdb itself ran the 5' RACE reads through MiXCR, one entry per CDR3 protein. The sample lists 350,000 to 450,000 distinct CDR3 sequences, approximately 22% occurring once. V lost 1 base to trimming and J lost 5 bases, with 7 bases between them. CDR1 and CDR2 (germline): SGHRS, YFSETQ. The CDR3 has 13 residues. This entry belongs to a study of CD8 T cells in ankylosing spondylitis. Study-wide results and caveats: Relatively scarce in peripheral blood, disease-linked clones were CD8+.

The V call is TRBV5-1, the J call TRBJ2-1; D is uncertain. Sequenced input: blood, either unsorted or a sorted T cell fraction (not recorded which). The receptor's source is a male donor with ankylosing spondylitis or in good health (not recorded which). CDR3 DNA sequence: TGCGCCAGCAGCTTGCCCGGTAACAATGAGCAGTTCTTC. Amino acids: CASSLPGNNEQFF. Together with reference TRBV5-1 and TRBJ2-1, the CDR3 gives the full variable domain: KAGVTQTPRYLIKTRGQQVTLSCSPISGHRSVSWYQQTPGQGLQFLFEYFSETQRNKGNFPGRFSGRQFSNSRSEMNVSTLELGDSALYLCASSLPGNNEQFFGPGTRLTVL.